Listed here are 8 T cell receptor beta chains from one sample, sequenced in a study of blood T cell repertoires in COVID-19 (dated by TCRdb to 2018 to 2020). The library was produced with the immunoSEQ multiplex PCR assay. TCRdb took this table from immuneACCESS and kept in-frame rearrangements with V and J called. Such tables lack part of the clones; where checked against another copy, unresolved V genes explain under half of the gap, and the rest is unexplained. This sample gives roughly 120,000 clones in total; roughly 83% of them show up just once. The ten largest clones represent around 5% of the sample. The specimen sequenced was peripheral blood. The source of these receptors is a human donor in a cohort sampled during active COVID-19.

This chain connects TRBV6-2 or TRBV6-3 to TRBJ2-7, with 7 nucleotides matching TRBD2. Germline CDR1 reads MNHEY; CDR2 reads SVGEGT. Trimming at V came to 3 bases and at J to 6 bases, leaving 8 bases not matched to a gene. The CDR3 spans 14 residues. The CDR3 nucleotides are TGTGCCAGCAGTTATAGCGGGCCAACCCTCGAGCAGTACTTC. It codes for CASSYSGPTLEQYF.

This chain joins TRBV2 and TRBJ1-4, with a weak D call TRBD1 (6 bases). Trimming shortened V by 6 bases and J by 3 bases, and 11 bases separated the two germline ends. CDR3 size: 14 residues. The V gene's germline CDR1 is SNHLY and CDR2 FYNNEI. DNA for the CDR3: TGTGCCAGCAGCCACAGGGCAGCTAATGAAAAACTGTTTTTT. Its translation is CASSHRAANEKLFF.

V gene TRBV6-2 or TRBV6-3 combines with J gene TRBJ1-6, with D possibly matching TRBD1 (6 bases). CDR3 size: 13 residues. Trimming removed 3 bases from V and 10 bases from J, with 10 bases in between. The germline gives CDR1 MNHEY, CDR2 SVGEGT. The CDR3 coding sequence is TGTGCCAGCAGTTATAACAGGGACTCACCCCTCCACTTT. Translating gives CASSYNRDSPLHF.

The chain employs TRBV6-1 and TRBJ2-7; maybe TRBD2 (6 bases). Trimming shortened V by 2 bases and J by 6 bases, and 14 bases separated the two germline ends. The germline V gene has CDR1 MNHNS and CDR2 SASEGT. This CDR3 comprises 14 residues. The CDR3 DNA reads as TGTGCCAGCAGTGAATTCGGGGGAGTAGGCGAGCAGTACTTC. It is translated as CASSEFGGVGEQYF.

The gene calls are TRBV6-5 and TRBJ2-7, with a tentative D call TRBD1 (7 bases). The germline V and J ends were trimmed by 6 bases and 2 bases, with 17 bases remaining between them. This CDR3 is 15 amino acids long. Germline CDR1 is MNHEY and CDR2 is SVGAGI. The CDR3 DNA reads TGTGCCAGCAGAGGCGACAGGGAGGTCACCTACGAGCAGTACTTC. This gives the protein CASRGDREVTYEQYF.

CDR3 residues: CASSGGGDSYEQYF. In DNA, the CDR3 is TGTGCCAGCAGCGGTGGGGGGGACTCCTACGAGCAGTACTTC. This chain links TRBV9 with TRBJ2-7; TRBD2 agrees at 7 bases. The CDR3 has 14 amino acids. CDR1 SGDLS and CDR2 YYNGEE come from the germline V gene. The V segment lost 3 bases and the J segment 0 bases; nucleotides outside the gene matches: 3.

V and J are TRBV5-4 and TRBJ2-5; weak D call: TRBD1 (6 bases). Per the germline V gene, CDR1 is SGHNT and CDR2 is YYREEE (reference sequence). CDR3 length equals 14 residues. V was clipped by 3 bases and J by 0 bases, with 9 bases between them. The CDR3 reads CASSSDSHQETQYF. The CDR3 bases are TGTGCCAGCAGCTCGGACAGCCACCAAGAGACCCAGTACTTC.

This sequence joins TRBV5-6 and TRBJ1-5; D ambiguous. Per the germline V gene, CDR1 is SGHDT and CDR2 is YYEEEE. The CDR3 totals 13 residues. Between the trimmed V and J ends, which lost 0 bases and 11 bases, there was a span of 12 bases. CDR3 sequence: CASSLAGSRAQHF. CDR3 sequence (DNA): TGTGCCAGCAGCTTGGCGGGGTCAAGGGCCCAGCATTTT.